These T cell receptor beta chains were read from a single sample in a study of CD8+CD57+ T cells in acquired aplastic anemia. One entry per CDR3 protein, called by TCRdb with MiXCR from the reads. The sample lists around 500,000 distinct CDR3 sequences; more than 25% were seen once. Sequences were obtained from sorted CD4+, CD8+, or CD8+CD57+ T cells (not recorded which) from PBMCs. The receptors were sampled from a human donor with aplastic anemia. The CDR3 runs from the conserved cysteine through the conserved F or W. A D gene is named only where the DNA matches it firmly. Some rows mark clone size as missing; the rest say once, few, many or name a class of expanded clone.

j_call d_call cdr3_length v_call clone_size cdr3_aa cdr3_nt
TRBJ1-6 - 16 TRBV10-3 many CASRHDWTGDNSPLHF TGTGCCAGCAGACACGATTGGACGGGAGATAATTCACCCCTCCACTTT
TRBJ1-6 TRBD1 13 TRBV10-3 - CATEQGKNSPLHF TGTGCCACCGAACAGGGGAAGAATTCACCCCTCCACTTT
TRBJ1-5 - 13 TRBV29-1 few CSVIAQSNQPQHF TGCAGCGTTATTGCACAGTCCAATCAGCCCCAGCATTTT
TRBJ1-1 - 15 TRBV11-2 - CASSLVTGGNTEAFF TGTGCCAGCAGCTTAGTTACGGGGGGCAACACTGAAGCTTTCTTT
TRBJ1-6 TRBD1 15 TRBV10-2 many CASSGDRGVNSPLHF TGCGCCAGCAGTGGGGACAGGGGGGTCAATTCACCCCTCCACTTT
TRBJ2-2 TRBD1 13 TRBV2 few CASNRGLTGELFF TGTGCCAGCAACAGGGGGTTAACCGGGGAGCTGTTTTTT
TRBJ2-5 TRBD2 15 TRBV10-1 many CASSLLAGSQETQYF TGCGCCAGCAGCTTACTAGCGGGAAGCCAAGAGACCCAGTACTTC
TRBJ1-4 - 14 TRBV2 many CASSKDRHNEKLFF TGTGCCAGCAGTAAAGACAGGCACAATGAAAAACTGTTTTTT
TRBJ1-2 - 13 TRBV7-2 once CASSLGITRGYTF TGTGCCAGCAGCTTGGGAATAACGCGGGGCTACACCTTC
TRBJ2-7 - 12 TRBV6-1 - CASSDRYYEQYF TGTGCCAGCAGTGATAGGTATTACGAGCAGTACTTC
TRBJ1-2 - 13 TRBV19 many CASRRTDLYGYTF TGTGCCAGTAGACGGACAGACCTCTATGGCTACACCTTC
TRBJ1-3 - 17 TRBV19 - CASSLVLTASSGNTIYF TGTGCCAGTAGTCTAGTCCTTACAGCTTCTTCTGGAAACACCATATATTTT
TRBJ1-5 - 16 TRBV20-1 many CSATGNLMTSNQPQHF TGCAGTGCTACGGGGAACCTTATGACTAGCAATCAGCCCCAGCATTTT
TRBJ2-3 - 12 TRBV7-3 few CASSPDTGAQYF TGTGCCAGCAGCCCAGACACGGGGGCGCAGTATTTT
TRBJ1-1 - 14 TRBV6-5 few CASSYSPGSTEAFF TGTGCCAGCAGTTACTCGCCTGGGAGCACTGAAGCTTTCTTT
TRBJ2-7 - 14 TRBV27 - CPSSPENPIYEQYF TGTCCCAGCAGTCCCGAGAATCCTATCTACGAGCAGTACTTC
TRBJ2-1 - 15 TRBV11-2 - CASSLTPASMNEQLF TGTGCCAGCAGCTTAACCCCTGCTAGCATGAACGAGCAGCTCTTC
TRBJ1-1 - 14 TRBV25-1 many CASSELNGDPEAFF TGTGCCAGCAGTGAGCTAAATGGCGACCCTGAAGCTTTCTTT
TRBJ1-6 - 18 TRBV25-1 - CASSPHGKGGSYNSPLHF TGTGCCAGCAGTCCCCATGGGAAGGGAGGGTCCTATAATTCGCCCCTCCACTTT
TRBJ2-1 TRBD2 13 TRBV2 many CASILSGVSPQFF TGTGCCAGCATTCTTAGCGGGGTTAGCCCTCAGTTCTTC
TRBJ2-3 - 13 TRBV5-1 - CASSLSRGDTQYF TGCGCCAGCAGCTTGTCCCGGGGAGATACGCAGTATTTT
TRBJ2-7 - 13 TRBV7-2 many CASSSQGSREQYF TGTGCCAGCAGCTCCCAGGGATCTCGAGAGCAGTACTTC
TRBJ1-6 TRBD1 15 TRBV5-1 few CASSLEAGQGSPLHF TGCGCCAGCAGCTTGGAAGCAGGACAGGGGTCACCCCTCCACTTT
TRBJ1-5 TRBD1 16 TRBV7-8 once CASSLGGTVVNQPQHF TGTGCCAGCAGCTTAGGTGGGACAGTGGTCAATCAGCCCCAGCATTTT
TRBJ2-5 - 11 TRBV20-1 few CSASPGETQYF TGCAGTGCTAGCCCAGGAGAGACCCAGTACTTC
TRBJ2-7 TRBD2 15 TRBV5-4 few CASSHRTSGPSEQYF TGTGCCAGCAGTCATAGGACTAGCGGCCCATCTGAGCAGTACTTC
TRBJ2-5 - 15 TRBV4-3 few CASSQGFLGTGTQYF TGCGCCAGCAGCCAAGGCTTCCTCGGAACGGGGACCCAGTACTTC
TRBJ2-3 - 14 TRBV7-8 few CASSLDLRSDTQYF TGTGCCAGCAGCTTAGACCTCAGGTCAGATACGCAGTATTTT
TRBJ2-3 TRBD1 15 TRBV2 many CASSERDSSTDTQYF TGTGCCAGCAGTGAAAGGGACAGCAGCACAGATACGCAGTATTTT
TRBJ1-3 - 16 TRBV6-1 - CASSVLDSAAGNTIYF TGTGCCAGCAGTGTTTTAGACAGTGCGGCTGGAAACACCATATATTTT
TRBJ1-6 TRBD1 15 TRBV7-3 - CASSPSGQGGSLLHF TGTGCCAGCAGCCCATCGGGACAGGGCGGCTCACTCCTCCACTTT
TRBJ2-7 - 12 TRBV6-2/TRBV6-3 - CASRSGLVEQYF TGTGCCAGCAGATCAGGGCTGGTCGAGCAGTACTTC
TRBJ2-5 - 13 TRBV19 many CASSIGQTETQYF TGTGCCAGTAGTATAGGACAGACAGAGACCCAGTACTTC
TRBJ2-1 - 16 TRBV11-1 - CASSSRARRGFGEQFF TGTGCCAGCAGCAGCCGGGCCCGGAGAGGTTTTGGTGAGCAGTTCTTC
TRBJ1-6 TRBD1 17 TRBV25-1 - CASSARLPGQRNSPLHF TGTGCCAGCAGTGCTAGGTTGCCGGGACAGCGGAATTCACCCCTCCACTTT
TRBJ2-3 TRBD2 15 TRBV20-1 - CSARDGRGGTDTQYF TGCAGTGCTAGAGACGGGCGGGGGGGCACAGATACGCAGTATTTT
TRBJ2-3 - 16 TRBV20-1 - CSASPYTGFRGDTQYF TGCAGTGCTAGCCCTTACACAGGGTTCCGGGGAGATACGCAGTATTTT
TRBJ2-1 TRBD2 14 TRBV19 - CASRRGTVGSPQFF TGTGCCAGCAGGCGGGGGACCGTTGGCAGTCCGCAGTTCTTC
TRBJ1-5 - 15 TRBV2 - CASSGLGSSNQPQHF TGTGCCAGCAGTGGACTGGGATCCAGCAATCAGCCCCAGCATTTT
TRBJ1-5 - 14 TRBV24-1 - CATKEWGAQQPQHF TGTGCCACCAAGGAATGGGGGGCTCAACAGCCCCAGCATTTT
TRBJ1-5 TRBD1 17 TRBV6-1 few CASSHNRDSNSNQPQHF TGTGCCAGCAGCCATAACCGGGACAGTAATAGCAATCAGCCCCAGCATTTT
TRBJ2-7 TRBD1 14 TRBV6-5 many CASSSGTGSYEQYF TGTGCCAGCAGTTCCGGGACAGGGTCGTACGAGCAGTACTTC
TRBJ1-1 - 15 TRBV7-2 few CASSSTIQGNTEAFF TGTGCCAGCAGCTCAACAATACAGGGGAACACTGAAGCTTTCTTT
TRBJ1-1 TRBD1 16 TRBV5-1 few CASSQVLGGASTEAFF TGCGCCAGCAGCCAAGTCTTAGGGGGCGCGAGCACTGAAGCTTTCTTT
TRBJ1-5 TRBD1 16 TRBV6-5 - CASSYGQGYSNQPQHF TGTGCCAGCAGTTACGGACAGGGCTATAGCAATCAGCCCCAGCATTTT
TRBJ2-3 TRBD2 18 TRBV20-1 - CSARGLAGGTASTDTQYF TGCAGTGCTAGGGGTTTAGCGGGAGGGACGGCGAGCACAGATACGCAGTATTTT
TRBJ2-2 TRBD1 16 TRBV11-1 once CASSLEFGQVTGELFF TGTGCCAGCAGTCTAGAATTTGGACAGGTCACCGGGGAGCTGTTTTTT
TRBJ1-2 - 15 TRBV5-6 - CASSLTRHSSYGYTF TGTGCCAGCAGCTTGACCAGGCACTCTTCCTATGGCTACACCTTC
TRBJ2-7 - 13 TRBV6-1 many CASSRGSSYEQYF TGTGCCAGTAGTAGAGGGAGCTCCTACGAGCAGTACTTC
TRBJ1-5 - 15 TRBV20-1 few CSARLKIDAIQPQHF TGCAGTGCTAGACTCAAGATAGACGCCATTCAGCCCCAGCATTTT
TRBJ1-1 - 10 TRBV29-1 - CSTKRTEAFF TGCAGCACGAAGCGCACTGAAGCTTTCTTT